A selection of T cell receptor beta chains follows, all from one sample in a study of cytomegalovirus exposure and HLA in healthy donors. This table comes from immunoSEQ multiplex PCR, and its TCRdb copy is limited to in-frame clones, with some not included. There are 150,000 to 200,000 clones in the sample; more than 75% occur only once, and 3% lies in the top ten. The sample consisted of PBMCs. The origin of the receptors is a man aged 18 to 29 in good health and CMV-seronegative. Each CDR3 is given with its conserved first and last residue. D genes are given only for firm matches. Clone sizes are given selectively: once, few, many, or a class where the clone is expanded.

clone_size,v_call,d_call,cdr3_length,j_call,cdr3_nt,cdr3_aa
NA,TRBV19,TRBD2,16,TRBJ2-7,TGTGCCAGTAGTATAGGACTAGCGGGAGCTCGGGACGAGCAGTACTTC,CASSIGLAGARDEQYF
NA,TRBV2,NA,16,TRBJ2-7,TGTGCCAGCAGTGATGGGCATGGGGGGTACAACTACGAGCAGTACTTC,CASSDGHGGYNYEQYF
NA,TRBV5-1,NA,14,TRBJ1-2,TGCGCCAGCAGCTTGGACAGGATCTCCTATGGCTACACCTTC,CASSLDRISYGYTF
once,TRBV4-1,NA,17,TRBJ1-2,TGCGCCAGCAGCCGAAGTGTTGTACAGGGAACAAACTATGGCTACACCTTC,CASSRSVVQGTNYGYTF
NA,TRBV5-1,TRBD2,16,TRBJ2-5,TGCGCCAGCAGCTTGGGTACTAGCGGGGGCAAAGAGACCCAGTACTTC,CASSLGTSGGKETQYF
NA,TRBV4-1,NA,14,TRBJ1-5,TGCGCCAGCAGCCAAAACATGGGCAATCAGCCCCAGCATTTT,CASSQNMGNQPQHF
NA,TRBV27,NA,16,TRBJ1-6,TGTGCCAGCAGTTTCTCGACAGGCTCTCCTAATTCACCCCTCCACTTT,CASSFSTGSPNSPLHF
once,TRBV10-2,NA,15,TRBJ2-6,TGCGCCAGCAGTGGGGCAGGGACTGGGGCCAACGTCCTGACTTTC,CASSGAGTGANVLTF
NA,TRBV19,NA,13,TRBJ1-2,TGTGCCAGTACCAATAGTGGTAGCTATGGCTACACCTTC,CASTNSGSYGYTF
NA,TRBV25-1,NA,14,TRBJ2-1,TGTGCCAGCAGTGTTCCTTTGTCCTACAATGAGCAGTTCTTC,CASSVPLSYNEQFF
NA,TRBV6-5,TRBD1,15,TRBJ2-5,TGTGCCAGCAGTTACGGGACAGGGGCGTATGGGACCCAGTACTTC,CASSYGTGAYGTQYF
NA,TRBV7-6,NA,13,TRBJ2-7,TGTGCCAGCAGCTCGTACCGGGACTACGAGCAGTACTTC,CASSSYRDYEQYF
NA,TRBV28,NA,16,TRBJ1-6,TGTGCCAGCAGACAAGACAGCCTCCTCGGGAATTCACCCCTCCACTTT,CASRQDSLLGNSPLHF
NA,TRBV11-2,TRBD2,15,TRBJ2-5,TGTGCCAGCAGCCCGGCCGGGGGGGCACAAGAGACCCAGTACTTC,CASSPAGGAQETQYF
NA,TRBV28,NA,14,TRBJ2-7,TGTGCCAGCAGTTTAGGGCAGGGGTCCTACGAGCAGTACTTC,CASSLGQGSYEQYF
NA,TRBV29-1,NA,14,TRBJ2-1,TGCAGCGTTGAGAGGGAGGATTTATACAATGAGCAGTTCTTC,CSVEREDLYNEQFF
NA,TRBV5-6,TRBD1,16,TRBJ1-1,TGTGCCAGCAGCTTGGTAACAGGGGGTAGCGACACTGAAGCTTTCTTT,CASSLVTGGSDTEAFF